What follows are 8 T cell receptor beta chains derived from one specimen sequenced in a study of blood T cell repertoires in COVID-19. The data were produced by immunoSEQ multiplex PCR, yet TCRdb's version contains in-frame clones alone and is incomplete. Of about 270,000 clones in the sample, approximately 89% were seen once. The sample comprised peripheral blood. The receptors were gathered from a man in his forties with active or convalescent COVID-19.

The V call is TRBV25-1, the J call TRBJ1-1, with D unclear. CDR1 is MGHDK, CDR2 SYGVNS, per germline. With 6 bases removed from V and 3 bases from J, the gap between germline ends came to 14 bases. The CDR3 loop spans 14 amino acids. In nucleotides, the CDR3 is TGTGCCAGCAGGGGAGGGCGGCCCGACACTGAAGCTTTCTTT. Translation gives CASRGGRPDTEAFF.

This CDR3 is CASHGTDTQYF. The CDR3 DNA follows: TGTGCCAGCCATGGCACAGATACGCAGTATTTT. The chain recombines TRBV7-6 with TRBJ2-3; D is undetermined. Trimming removed 8 bases from V and 1 base from J, with 4 bases in between. This CDR3 is 11 amino acids long. Germline V gene sequence: CDR1 SGHVS, CDR2 FNYEAQ.

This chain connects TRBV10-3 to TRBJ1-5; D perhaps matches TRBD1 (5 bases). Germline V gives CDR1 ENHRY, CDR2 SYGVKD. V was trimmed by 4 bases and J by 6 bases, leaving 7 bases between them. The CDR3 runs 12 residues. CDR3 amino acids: CAISGQGQPQHF. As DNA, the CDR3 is TGTGCCATCAGTGGTCAGGGTCAGCCCCAGCATTTT.

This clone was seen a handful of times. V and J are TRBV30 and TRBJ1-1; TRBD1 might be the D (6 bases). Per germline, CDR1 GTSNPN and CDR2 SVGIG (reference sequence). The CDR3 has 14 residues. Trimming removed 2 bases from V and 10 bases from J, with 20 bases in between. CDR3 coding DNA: TGTGCCTGGAGTAAAAGTTCCCAGGGGCGGCCAGCTTTCTTT. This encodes CAWSKSSQGRPAFF.

CDR3 sequence: CASSPGHYLNTGELFF. CDR3 in DNA: TGTGCCAGCAGCCCAGGACACTATCTGAACACCGGGGAGCTGTTTTTT. The chain recombines TRBV4-2 with TRBJ2-2; D may be TRBD1 (5 bases). CDR1 LGHNA and CDR2 YNFKEQ come from the germline V gene. Trimming took off 4 bases at V and 1 base at J, with 13 bases between the two ends. This CDR3 spans 16 amino acids.

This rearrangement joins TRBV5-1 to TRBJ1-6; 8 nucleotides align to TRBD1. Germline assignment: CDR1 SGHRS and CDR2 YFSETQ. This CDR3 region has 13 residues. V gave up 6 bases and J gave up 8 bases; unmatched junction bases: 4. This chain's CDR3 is CASTSGGHSPLHF. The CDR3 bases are TGCGCCAGCACCTCAGGGGGCCATTCACCCCTCCACTTT. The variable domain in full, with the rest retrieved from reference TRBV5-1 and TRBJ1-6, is KAGVTQTPRYLIKTRGQQVTLSCSPISGHRSVSWYQQTPGQGLQFLFEYFSETQRNKGNFPGRFSGRQFSNSRSEMNVSTLELGDSALYLCASTSGGHSPLHFGNGTRLTVT.

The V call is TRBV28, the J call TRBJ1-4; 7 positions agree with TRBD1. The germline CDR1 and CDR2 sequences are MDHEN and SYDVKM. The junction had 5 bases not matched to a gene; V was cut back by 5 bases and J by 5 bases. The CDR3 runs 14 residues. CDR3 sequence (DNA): TGTGCCAGCAGTACCGGGACAGAAAATGAAAAACTGTTTTTT. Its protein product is CASSTGTENEKLFF.

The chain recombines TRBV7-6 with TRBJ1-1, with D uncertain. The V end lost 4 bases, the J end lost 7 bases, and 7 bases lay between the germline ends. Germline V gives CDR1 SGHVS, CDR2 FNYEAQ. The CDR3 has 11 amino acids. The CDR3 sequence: CASSSGIEAFF. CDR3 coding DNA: TGTGCCAGCAGCTCCGGGATTGAAGCTTTCTTT.